This TCR beta chain originates from a study of CD8 T cells in ankylosing spondylitis. One entry per CDR3 protein, called by TCRdb with MiXCR from the 5' RACE reads. The sample has approximately 200,000 distinct CDR3 sequences; 9.5% to 15% are singletons. This clonotype occurred a few times. Germline CDR1 reads PRHDT; CDR2 reads FYEKMQ (reference sequence). Trimming cost V 1 base and J 0 bases, with 17 bases left between them. CDR3 length: 18 amino acids. The sequence was obtained from a male donor with ankylosing spondylitis or in good health (not recorded which). The sequencing sample was made of blood, either unsorted or a sorted T cell fraction (not recorded which). The chain is built from TRBV13 and TRBJ2-3; D may correspond to TRBD1 or TRBD2 (5 bases each). The CDR3 DNA sequence: TGTGCCAGCAGCTTAGCACCCACGGGACGTGCTAGCACAGATACGCAGTATTTT. Amino acid sequence: CASSLAPTGRASTDTQYF.